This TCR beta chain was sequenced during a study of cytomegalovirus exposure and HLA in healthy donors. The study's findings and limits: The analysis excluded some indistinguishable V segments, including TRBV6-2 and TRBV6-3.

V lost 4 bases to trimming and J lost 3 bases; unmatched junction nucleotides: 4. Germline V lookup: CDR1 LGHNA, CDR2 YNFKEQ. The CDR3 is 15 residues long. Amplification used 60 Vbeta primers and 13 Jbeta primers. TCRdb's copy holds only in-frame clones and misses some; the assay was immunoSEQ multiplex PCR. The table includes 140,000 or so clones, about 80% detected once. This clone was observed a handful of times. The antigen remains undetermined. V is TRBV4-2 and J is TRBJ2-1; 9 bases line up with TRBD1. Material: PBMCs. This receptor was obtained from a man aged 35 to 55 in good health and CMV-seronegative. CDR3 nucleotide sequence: TGTGCCAGCAGCCCACGGACAGGGGACTACAATGAGCAGTTCTTC. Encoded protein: CASSPRTGDYNEQFF.